This is a list of T cell receptor beta chains from one sample in a study of blood T cell repertoires in COVID-19. Assay used: immunoSEQ multiplex PCR; TCRdb lists only in-frame clones, some missing. Here the sample spans 30,000 to 40,000 clones, around 86% being singletons. Sequences were obtained from peripheral blood. Receptor source: an elderly woman with active or convalescent COVID-19. Each CDR3 is given with its conserved first and last residue. Fields, in order: J gene, V gene, D gene, clone size, CDR3 DNA, CDR3 protein. The D gene is left open where the match is weak. Size values are once, few and many counts, or a class for expanded clones, and some rows have none.

J: TRBJ1-2
V: TRBV28
D: -
size: once
DNA: TGTGCCAGCAGTTTAGGCAGGGACTATGGCTACACCTTC
CDR3: CASSLGRDYGYTF

J: TRBJ2-1
V: TRBV4-2
D: TRBD1
size: once
DNA: TGTGCCAGCAGCCAAGAGAACAGGGGGGTCAATGAGCAGTTCTTC
CDR3: CASSQENRGVNEQFF

J: TRBJ2-2
V: TRBV11-3
D: -
size: -
DNA: TGTGCCAGCAGCTTAGTCGGGGGAACCGGGGAGCTGTTTTTT
CDR3: CASSLVGGTGELFF

J: TRBJ1-6
V: TRBV25-1
D: TRBD1
size: -
DNA: TGTGCCAGCACTGTTACAGGGGATTCACCCCTCCACTTT
CDR3: CASTVTGDSPLHF

J: TRBJ2-7
V: TRBV5-1
D: -
size: -
DNA: TGCGCCAGCAGCTTGAGACCAGGGGACTACGAGCAGTACTTC
CDR3: CASSLRPGDYEQYF

J: TRBJ1-5
V: TRBV25-1
D: -
size: -
DNA: TGTGCCAGCTCGGGAAGCTTCGATCAGCCCCAGCATTTT
CDR3: CASSGSFDQPQHF

J: TRBJ2-5
V: TRBV28
D: -
size: -
DNA: TGTGCCAGCAGTTTCAGCAGGGCCCAAGAGACCCAGTACTTC
CDR3: CASSFSRAQETQYF

J: TRBJ1-1
V: TRBV5-6
D: -
size: -
DNA: TGTGCCAGCAGCTTTTCAGTGAACACTGAAGCTTTCTTT
CDR3: CASSFSVNTEAFF

J: TRBJ2-1
V: TRBV7-3
D: -
size: -
DNA: TGTGCCAGCAGCCCGGGCGGGGACTTCTACAATGAGCAGTTCTTC
CDR3: CASSPGGDFYNEQFF

J: TRBJ1-1
V: TRBV9
D: -
size: -
DNA: TGTGCCAGCAGCGTAGATCTGGGGCGACCTGAAGCTTTCTTT
CDR3: CASSVDLGRPEAFF

J: TRBJ2-3
V: TRBV5-1
D: TRBD1
size: -
DNA: TGCGCCAGCAGTTTTGCGACAGGGGCAGATACGCAGTATTTT
CDR3: CASSFATGADTQYF

J: TRBJ1-1
V: TRBV12-5
D: -
size: -
DNA: TGTGCTAGTGGTCCACGAGGGACTGAAGCTTTCTTT
CDR3: CASGPRGTEAFF

J: TRBJ2-1
V: TRBV30
D: -
size: -
DNA: TGTGCCTGGAGTCCGTTATCCTACAATGAGCAGTTCTTC
CDR3: CAWSPLSYNEQFF

J: TRBJ1-1
V: TRBV5-1
D: -
size: -
DNA: TGCGCCAGCAGCTTCAGGGGTAACACTGAAGCTTTCTTT
CDR3: CASSFRGNTEAFF

J: TRBJ2-5
V: TRBV2
D: -
size: once
DNA: TGTGCCAGCAGTCGACGTACTATGGAGACCCAGTACTTC
CDR3: CASSRRTMETQYF

J: TRBJ2-1
V: TRBV2
D: -
size: -
DNA: TGTGCCAGCAGTTACCAGGGGACGGACTACAATGAGCAGTTCTTC
CDR3: CASSYQGTDYNEQFF

J: TRBJ2-7
V: TRBV27
D: TRBD2
size: -
DNA: TGTGCCAGCAGTTTATACCTAGCGGGAGTGTACGAGCAGTACTTC
CDR3: CASSLYLAGVYEQYF

J: TRBJ2-4
V: TRBV15
D: -
size: once
DNA: TGTGCCACCAGCAGAGATTCGAACATTCAGTACTTC
CDR3: CATSRDSNIQYF

J: TRBJ1-1
V: TRBV3-1/TRBV3-2
D: -
size: once
DNA: TGTGCCAGCAGCCCATCGCAGGGTCGGTCTGAAGCTTTCTTT
CDR3: CASSPSQGRSEAFF

J: TRBJ2-7
V: TRBV6-2/TRBV6-3
D: -
size: -
DNA: TGTGCCAGCAGTTACTCGTTTAACGAGCAGTACTTC
CDR3: CASSYSFNEQYF

J: TRBJ1-6
V: TRBV27
D: -
size: few
DNA: TGTGCCAGCAGTTTATCGGCCCGTTCACCCCTCCACTTT
CDR3: CASSLSARSPLHF

J: TRBJ2-1
V: TRBV11-2
D: TRBD2
size: -
DNA: TGTGCCAGCAGCTTAGGCCCGGGAGGGGGTTACAATGAGCAGTTCTTC
CDR3: CASSLGPGGGYNEQFF

J: TRBJ2-2
V: TRBV2
D: TRBD1
size: -
DNA: TGTGCCAGCACCCGACAGGGGGCATACACCGGGGAGCTGTTTTTT
CDR3: CASTRQGAYTGELFF

J: TRBJ2-3
V: TRBV5-1
D: -
size: -
DNA: TGCGCCAGCAGCTTGGGAGGACAGAGCACAGATACGCAGTATTTT
CDR3: CASSLGGQSTDTQYF

J: TRBJ2-6
V: TRBV11-2
D: TRBD1
size: -
DNA: TGTGCCAGCAGCTTATCCCCCGGGGCAGGGGGCTCTGGGGCCAACGTCCTGACTTTC
CDR3: CASSLSPGAGGSGANVLTF

J: TRBJ2-7
V: TRBV7-9
D: TRBD2
size: -
DNA: TGTGCCAGCAGACGGGACGGGACTAGCGCCGCCGAGCAGTACTTC
CDR3: CASRRDGTSAAEQYF

J: TRBJ1-1
V: TRBV11-3
D: TRBD1
size: -
DNA: TGTGCCAGCAGCTTAGAGGACAGGGGGCTGGGGAACACTGAAGCTTTCTTT
CDR3: CASSLEDRGLGNTEAFF

J: TRBJ2-3
V: TRBV19
D: TRBD1
size: -
DNA: TGTGCCAGTAGTGTCCCCCGCGGGGACAGGGGAGAAGATACGCAGTATTTT
CDR3: CASSVPRGDRGEDTQYF

J: TRBJ2-7
V: TRBV4-2
D: -
size: few
DNA: TGTGCCAGCAGCGCCGGGGGGCCGTACTACGAGCAGTACTTC
CDR3: CASSAGGPYYEQYF

J: TRBJ1-6
V: TRBV2
D: -
size: -
DNA: TGTGCCAGCAGTGATGGGGTAGGAAGGGAGAATTCACCCCTCCACTTT
CDR3: CASSDGVGRENSPLHF

J: TRBJ1-2
V: TRBV18
D: -
size: -
DNA: TGTGCCAGCTCAGAGTTGAGCTATGGCTACACCTTC
CDR3: CASSELSYGYTF

J: TRBJ2-3
V: TRBV4-3
D: -
size: -
DNA: TGCGCCAGCAGCCAAGTGGGGGGGGCTGGCACAGATACGCAGTATTTT
CDR3: CASSQVGGAGTDTQYF

J: TRBJ1-1
V: TRBV5-1
D: TRBD1
size: few
DNA: TGCGCCAGCAGCCAGGACAGGGCTAACACTGAAGCTTTCTTT
CDR3: CASSQDRANTEAFF

J: TRBJ2-5
V: TRBV5-1
D: -
size: -
DNA: TGCGCCAGCAGCTTGGCAGGCAGAGAGACCCAGTACTTC
CDR3: CASSLAGRETQYF

J: TRBJ2-2
V: TRBV3-1/TRBV3-2
D: -
size: -
DNA: TGTGCCAGCAGCCAAGGATGGGCCACCGGGGAGCTGTTTTTT
CDR3: CASSQGWATGELFF

J: TRBJ1-1
V: TRBV18
D: -
size: -
DNA: TGTGCCAGCTCACCACCGCCGGGGAACACTGAAGCTTTCTTT
CDR3: CASSPPPGNTEAFF

J: TRBJ2-7
V: TRBV14
D: -
size: -
DNA: TGTGCCAGCAGCCAAGATCGGGTTCGGGGGGCGGGAGAGCAGTACTTC
CDR3: CASSQDRVRGAGEQYF

J: TRBJ1-1
V: TRBV4-1
D: TRBD1
size: -
DNA: TGCGCCAGCAGTCGAACCGGGACAGAGAACACTGAAGCTTTCTTT
CDR3: CASSRTGTENTEAFF

J: TRBJ1-4
V: TRBV6-5
D: TRBD1
size: -
DNA: TGTGCCAGCCGACGGTTGGGGACAGGGGATGAAAAACTGTTTTTT
CDR3: CASRRLGTGDEKLFF

J: TRBJ2-5
V: TRBV7-3
D: -
size: -
DNA: TGTGCCAGCAGCTTGGCCCGACTTCCCCAAGAGACCCAGTACTTC
CDR3: CASSLARLPQETQYF

J: TRBJ1-4
V: TRBV27
D: TRBD1
size: -
DNA: TGTGCCAGCAGTCCACATGACAGGGATGAAAAACTGTTTTTT
CDR3: CASSPHDRDEKLFF